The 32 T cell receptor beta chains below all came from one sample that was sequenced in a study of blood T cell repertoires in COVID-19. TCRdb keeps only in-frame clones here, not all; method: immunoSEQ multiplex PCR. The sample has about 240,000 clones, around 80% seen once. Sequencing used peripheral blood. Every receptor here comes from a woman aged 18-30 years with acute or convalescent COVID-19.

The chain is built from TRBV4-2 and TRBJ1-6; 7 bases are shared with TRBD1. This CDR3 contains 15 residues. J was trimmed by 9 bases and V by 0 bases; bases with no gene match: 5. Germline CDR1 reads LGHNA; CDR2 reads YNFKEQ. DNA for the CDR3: TGTGCCAGCAGCCAAGATGGGCCAGGGGGTTCACCCCTCCACTTT. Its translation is CASSQDGPGGSPLHF.

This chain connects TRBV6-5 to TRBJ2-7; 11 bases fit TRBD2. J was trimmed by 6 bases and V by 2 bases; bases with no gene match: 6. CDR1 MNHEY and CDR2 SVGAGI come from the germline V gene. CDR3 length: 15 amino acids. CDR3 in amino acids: CASSYDTSGRSEQYF. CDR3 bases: TGTGCCAGCAGTTACGATACTAGCGGGAGAAGCGAGCAGTACTTC.

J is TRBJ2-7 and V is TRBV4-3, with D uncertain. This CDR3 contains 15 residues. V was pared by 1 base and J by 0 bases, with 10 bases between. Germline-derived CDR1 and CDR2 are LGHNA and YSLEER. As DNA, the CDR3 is TGCGCCAGCAGCCAAGTAGCCGTGGGCTCCTACGAGCAGTACTTC. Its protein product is CASSQVAVGSYEQYF.

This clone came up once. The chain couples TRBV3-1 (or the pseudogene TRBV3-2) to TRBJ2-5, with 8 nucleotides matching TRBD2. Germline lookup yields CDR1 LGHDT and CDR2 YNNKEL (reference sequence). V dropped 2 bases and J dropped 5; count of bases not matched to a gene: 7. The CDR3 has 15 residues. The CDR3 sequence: CASSQFSGIGETQYF. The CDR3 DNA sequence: TGTGCCAGCAGCCAATTTAGCGGGATTGGGGAGACCCAGTACTTC.

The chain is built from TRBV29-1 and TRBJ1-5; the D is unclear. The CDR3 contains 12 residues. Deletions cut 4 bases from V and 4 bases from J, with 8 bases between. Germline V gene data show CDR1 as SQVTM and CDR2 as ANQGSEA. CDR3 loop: CSVGDLNQPQHF. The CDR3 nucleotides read TGCAGCGTTGGCGACTTGAATCAGCCCCAGCATTTT.

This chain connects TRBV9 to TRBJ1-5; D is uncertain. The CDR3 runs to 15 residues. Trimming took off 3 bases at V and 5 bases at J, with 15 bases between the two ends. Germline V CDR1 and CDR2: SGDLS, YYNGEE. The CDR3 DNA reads TGTGCCAGCAGCGGGTACGGCGGGGAGGATCAGCCCCAGCATTTT. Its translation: CASSGYGGEDQPQHF.

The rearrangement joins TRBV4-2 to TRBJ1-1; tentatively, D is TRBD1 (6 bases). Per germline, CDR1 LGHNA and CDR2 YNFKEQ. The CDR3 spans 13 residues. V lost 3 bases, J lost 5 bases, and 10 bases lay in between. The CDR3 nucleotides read TGTGCCAGCAGCCACGGCACAGGGACTGAAGCTTTCTTT. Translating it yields CASSHGTGTEAFF.

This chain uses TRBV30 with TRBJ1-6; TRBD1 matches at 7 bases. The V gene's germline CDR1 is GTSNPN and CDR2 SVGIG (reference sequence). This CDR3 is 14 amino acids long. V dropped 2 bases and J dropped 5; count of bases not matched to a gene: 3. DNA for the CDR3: TGTGCCTGGAGTCCGGGACAGAATAATTCACCCCTCCACTTT. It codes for CAWSPGQNNSPLHF. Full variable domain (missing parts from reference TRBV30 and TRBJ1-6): SQTIHQWPATLVQPVGSPLSLECTVEGTSNPNLYWYRQAAGRGLQLLFYSVGIGQISSEVPQNLSASRPQDRQFILSSKKLLLSDSGFYLCAWSPGQNNSPLHFGNGTRLTVT.

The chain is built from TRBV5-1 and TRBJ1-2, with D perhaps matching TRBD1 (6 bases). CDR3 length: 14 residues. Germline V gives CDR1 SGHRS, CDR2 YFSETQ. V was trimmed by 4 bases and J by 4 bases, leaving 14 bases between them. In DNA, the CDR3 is TGCGCCAGCAGCCCCGGACAGTCCTTCTATGGCTACACCTTC. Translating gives CASSPGQSFYGYTF.

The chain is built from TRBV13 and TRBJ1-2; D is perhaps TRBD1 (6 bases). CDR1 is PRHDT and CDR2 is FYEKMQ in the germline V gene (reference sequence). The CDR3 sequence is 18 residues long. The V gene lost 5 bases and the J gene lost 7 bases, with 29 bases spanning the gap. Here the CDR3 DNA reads TGTGCCAGCAGCCGCGAAAGAACAGGGTCTACACCGAGGGGTGGCTACACCTTC. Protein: CASSRERTGSTPRGGYTF.

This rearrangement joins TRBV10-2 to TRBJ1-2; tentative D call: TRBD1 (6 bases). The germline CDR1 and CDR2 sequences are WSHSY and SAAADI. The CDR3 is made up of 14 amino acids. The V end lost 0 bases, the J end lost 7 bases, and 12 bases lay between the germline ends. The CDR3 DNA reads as TGCGCCAGCAGTGAGTCGTTGGCAGGGGCTGGCTACACCTTC. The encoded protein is CASSESLAGAGYTF.

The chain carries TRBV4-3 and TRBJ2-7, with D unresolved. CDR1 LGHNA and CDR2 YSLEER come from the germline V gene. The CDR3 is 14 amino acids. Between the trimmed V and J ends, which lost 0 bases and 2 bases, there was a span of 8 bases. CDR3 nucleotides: TGCGCCAGCAGCCAAGATGCCCGGGCCTACGAGCAGTACTTC. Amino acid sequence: CASSQDARAYEQYF.

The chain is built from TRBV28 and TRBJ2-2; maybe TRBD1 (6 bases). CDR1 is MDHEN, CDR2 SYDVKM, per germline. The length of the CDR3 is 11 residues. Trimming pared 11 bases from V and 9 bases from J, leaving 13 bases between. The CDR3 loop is CASGESWELFF. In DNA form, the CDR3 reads TGTGCCTCAGGGGAATCGTGGGAGCTGTTTTTT.

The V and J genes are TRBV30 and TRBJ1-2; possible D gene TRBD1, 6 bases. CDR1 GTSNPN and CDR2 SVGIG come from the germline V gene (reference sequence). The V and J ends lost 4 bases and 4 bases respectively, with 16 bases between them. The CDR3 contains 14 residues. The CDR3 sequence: CAWNHPGAPYGYTF. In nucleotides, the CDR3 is TGTGCCTGGAATCATCCAGGGGCCCCCTATGGCTACACCTTC.

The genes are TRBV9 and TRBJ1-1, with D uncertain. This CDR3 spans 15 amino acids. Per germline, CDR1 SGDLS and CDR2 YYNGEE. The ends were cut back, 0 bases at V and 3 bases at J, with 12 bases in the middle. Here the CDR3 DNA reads TGTGCCAGCAGCGTAGGGGCAGAAGATTACACTGAAGCTTTCTTT. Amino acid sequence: CASSVGAEDYTEAFF.

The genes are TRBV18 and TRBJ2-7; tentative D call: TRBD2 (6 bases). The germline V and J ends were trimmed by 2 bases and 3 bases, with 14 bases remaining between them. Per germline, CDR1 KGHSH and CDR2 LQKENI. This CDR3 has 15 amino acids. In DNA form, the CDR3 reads TGTGCCAGCTCACCATCCGCTAGCGCCCACTACGAGCAGTACTTC. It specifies CASSPSASAHYEQYF.

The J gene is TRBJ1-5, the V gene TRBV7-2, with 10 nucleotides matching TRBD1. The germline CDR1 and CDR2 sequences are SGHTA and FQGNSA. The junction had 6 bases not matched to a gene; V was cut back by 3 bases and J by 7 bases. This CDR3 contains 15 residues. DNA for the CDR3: TGTGCCAGCAGCTTTAGACAGGGGGCCCTCCAGCCCCAGCATTTT. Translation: CASSFRQGALQPQHF.

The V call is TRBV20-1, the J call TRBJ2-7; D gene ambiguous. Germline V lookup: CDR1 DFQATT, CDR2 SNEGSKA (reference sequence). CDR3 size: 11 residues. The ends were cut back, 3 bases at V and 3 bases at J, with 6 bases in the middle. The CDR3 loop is CSASASYEQYF. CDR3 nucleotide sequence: TGCAGTGCTAGTGCCAGCTACGAGCAGTACTTC.

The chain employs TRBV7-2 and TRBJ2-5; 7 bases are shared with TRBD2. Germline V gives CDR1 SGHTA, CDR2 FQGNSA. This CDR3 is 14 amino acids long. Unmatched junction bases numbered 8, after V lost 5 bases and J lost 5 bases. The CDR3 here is CASSPTMGGETQYF. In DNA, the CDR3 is TGTGCCAGCAGCCCTACGATGGGGGGGGAGACCCAGTACTTC.

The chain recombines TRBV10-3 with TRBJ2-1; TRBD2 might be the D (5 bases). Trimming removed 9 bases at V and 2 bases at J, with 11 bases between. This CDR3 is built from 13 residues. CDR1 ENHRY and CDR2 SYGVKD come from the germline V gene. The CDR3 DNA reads TGTGCCATTTTGCGCGGGCCCTACAATGAGCAGTTCTTC. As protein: CAILRGPYNEQFF.

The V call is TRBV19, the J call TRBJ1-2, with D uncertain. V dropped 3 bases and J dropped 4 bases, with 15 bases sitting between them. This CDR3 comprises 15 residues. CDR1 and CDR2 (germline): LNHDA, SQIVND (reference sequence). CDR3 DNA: TGTGCCAGTAGTATTATCGAGGGAGCCCCCTATGGCTACACCTTC. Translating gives CASSIIEGAPYGYTF.

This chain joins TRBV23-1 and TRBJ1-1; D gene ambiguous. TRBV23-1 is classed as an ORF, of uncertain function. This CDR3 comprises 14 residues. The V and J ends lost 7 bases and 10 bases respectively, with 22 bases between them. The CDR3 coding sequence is TGCGCCAGCAACTCAACGGGCTCGGAGGAATTAGCTTTCTTT. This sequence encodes CASNSTGSEELAFF.

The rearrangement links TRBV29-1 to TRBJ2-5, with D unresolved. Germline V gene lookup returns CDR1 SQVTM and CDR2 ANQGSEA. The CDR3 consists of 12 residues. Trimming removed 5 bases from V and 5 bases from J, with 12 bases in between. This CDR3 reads CSVPLTLETQYF. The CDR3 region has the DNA TGCAGCGTTCCACTAACTTTGGAGACCCAGTACTTC.

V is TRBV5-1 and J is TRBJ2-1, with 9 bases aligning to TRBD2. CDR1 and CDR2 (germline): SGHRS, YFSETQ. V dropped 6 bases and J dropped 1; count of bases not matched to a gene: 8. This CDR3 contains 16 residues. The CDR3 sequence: CASIALAGQSYNEQFF. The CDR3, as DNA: TGCGCCAGCATTGCCCTAGCGGGACAATCCTACAATGAGCAGTTCTTC.

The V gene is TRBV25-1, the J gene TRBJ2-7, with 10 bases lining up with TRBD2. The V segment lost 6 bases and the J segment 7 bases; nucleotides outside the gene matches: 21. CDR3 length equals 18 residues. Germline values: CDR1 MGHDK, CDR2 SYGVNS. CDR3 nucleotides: TGTGCCAGCAGGCCGGGTGGTTGGAGCGGGAGGGATCCCGGGGAGCAGTACTTC. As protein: CASRPGGWSGRDPGEQYF.

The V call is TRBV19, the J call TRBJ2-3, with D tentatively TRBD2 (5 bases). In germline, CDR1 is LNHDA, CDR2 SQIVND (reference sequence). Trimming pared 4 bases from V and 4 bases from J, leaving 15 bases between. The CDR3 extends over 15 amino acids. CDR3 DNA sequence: TGTGCCAGTAGTACCCGCGTCACTAGTGCAGATACGCAGTATTTT. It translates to CASSTRVTSADTQYF.

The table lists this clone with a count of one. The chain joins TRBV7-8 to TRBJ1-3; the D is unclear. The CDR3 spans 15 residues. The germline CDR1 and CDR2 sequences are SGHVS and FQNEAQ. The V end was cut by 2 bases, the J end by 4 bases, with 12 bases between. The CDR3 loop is CASSLTPGVGNTIYF. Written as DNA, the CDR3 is TGTGCCAGCAGCTTAACCCCCGGGGTCGGAAACACCATATATTTT.

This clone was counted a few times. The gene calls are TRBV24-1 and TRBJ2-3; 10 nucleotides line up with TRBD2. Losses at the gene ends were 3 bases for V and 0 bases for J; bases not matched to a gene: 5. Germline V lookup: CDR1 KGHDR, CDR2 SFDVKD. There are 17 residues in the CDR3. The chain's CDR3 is CATSDPILAGSTDTQYF. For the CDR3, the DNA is TGTGCCACCAGTGATCCCATACTAGCGGGAAGCACAGATACGCAGTATTTT.

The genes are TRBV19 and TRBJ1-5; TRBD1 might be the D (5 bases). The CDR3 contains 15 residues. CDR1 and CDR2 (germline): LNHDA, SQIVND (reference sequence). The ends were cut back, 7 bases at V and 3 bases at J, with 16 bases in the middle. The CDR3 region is CASTNGWGDNQPQHF. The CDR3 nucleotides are TGTGCCAGTACAAATGGGTGGGGGGACAATCAGCCCCAGCATTTT. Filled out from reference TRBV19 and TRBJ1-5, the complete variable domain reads DGGITQSPKYLFRKEGQNVTLSCEQNLNHDAMYWYRQDPGQGLRLIYYSQIVNDFQKGDIAEGYSVSREKKESFPLTVTSAQKNPTAFYLCASTNGWGDNQPQHFGDGTRLSIL.

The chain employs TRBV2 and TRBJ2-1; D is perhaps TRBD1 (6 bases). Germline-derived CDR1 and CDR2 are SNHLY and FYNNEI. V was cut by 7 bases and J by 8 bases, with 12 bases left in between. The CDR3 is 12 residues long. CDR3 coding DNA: TGTGCCAGCAAGCGAGACAGGTATGAGCAGTTCTTC. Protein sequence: CASKRDRYEQFF.

The CDR3 DNA is TGTGCCAGCAGCTTAGGCGGCGGACAGATGAACACTGAAGCTTTCTTT. This sequence encodes CASSLGGGQMNTEAFF. The chain employs TRBV7-6 and TRBJ1-1, with D perhaps TRBD1 (6 bases). Germline loops: CDR1 SGHVS, CDR2 FNYEAQ. The CDR3 consists of 16 residues. Between the trimmed V and J ends, which lost 1 base and 0 bases, there was a span of 12 bases.

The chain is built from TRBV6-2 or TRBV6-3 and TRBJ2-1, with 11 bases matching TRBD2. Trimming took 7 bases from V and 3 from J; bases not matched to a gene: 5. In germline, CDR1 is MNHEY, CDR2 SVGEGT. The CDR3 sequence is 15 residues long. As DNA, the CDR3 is TGTGCCAGCACCCCGGGACTAGCGGACTACAATGAGCAGTTCTTC. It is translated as CASTPGLADYNEQFF.